These 27 T cell receptor beta chains originate from one sample sequenced in a study of shared clonotypes between healthy human individuals. Sequencing used immunoSEQ multiplex PCR; TCRdb keeps in-frame clones, though not all of them. The sample records 2 million to 2.5 million clones, just under 95% being singletons. The sequenced sample was naive CD4+ T cells from PBMCs. The subset: CD45RA+ positively selected. The receptors come from a young man in good health. Some clones in this sample may be carry-over from other donors' samples.

The chain's CDR3 is CAWSVIGRESRNEQYF. The CDR3 coding sequence is TGTGCCTGGAGTGTTATCGGGCGGGAGTCACGAAACGAGCAGTACTTC. V gene TRBV30 combines with J gene TRBJ2-7; 7 bases line up with TRBD2. The J segment lost 5 bases and the V segment lost 0 bases, leaving 13 bases of the junction unmatched. Germline-derived CDR1 and CDR2 are GTSNPN and SVGIG (reference sequence). This CDR3 region has 16 residues.

The rearrangement uses TRBV19 and TRBJ2-5; D call uncertain. The CDR3 is 12 residues long. Trimming took 10 bases from V and 0 from J, leaving 9 bases between them. Germline V gene data show CDR1 as LNHDA and CDR2 as SQIVND (reference sequence). The CDR3 sequence is CATGRHQETQYF. The CDR3 DNA is TGTGCCACTGGACGCCACCAAGAGACCCAGTACTTC.

This chain uses TRBV2 with TRBJ2-1; unclear D gene. Germline assignment: CDR1 SNHLY and CDR2 FYNNEI. Trimming pared 6 bases from V and 0 bases from J, leaving 9 bases between. This CDR3 spans 14 amino acids. The CDR3 reads CASRPRFSYNEQFF. In nucleotides, the CDR3 is TGTGCCAGCAGGCCCAGGTTCTCCTACAATGAGCAGTTCTTC. Using reference TRBV2 and TRBJ2-1 for the parts outside the CDR3, the full variable domain is EPEVTQTPSHQVTQMGQEVILRCVPISNHLYFYWYRQILGQKVEFLVSFYNNEISEKSEIFDDQFSVERPDGSNFTLKIRSTKLEDSAMYFCASRPRFSYNEQFFGPGTRLTVL.

V usage is TRBV6-6 and J usage is TRBJ2-5; D perhaps matches TRBD1 (7 bases). The CDR3 spans 14 residues. The V gene lost 4 bases and the J gene lost 4 bases, with 13 bases spanning the gap. Germline CDR1 reads MNHNY; CDR2 reads SVGAGI (reference sequence). CDR3 sequence reads: CASSSGQGGETQYF. Written as DNA, the CDR3 is TGTGCCAGCAGTTCGGGGCAGGGGGGAGAGACCCAGTACTTC.

The chain combines TRBV9 with TRBJ2-3; D is undetermined. Germline CDR1 is SGDLS and CDR2 is YYNGEE. V lost 5 bases, J lost 6 bases, and 13 bases lay in between. CDR3 length: 13 residues. The CDR3 here is CASSNSGRDTQYF. Written as DNA, the CDR3 is TGTGCCAGCAGTAATTCCGGACGCGATACGCAGTATTTT. Full variable domain (remainder filled in from reference TRBV9 and TRBJ2-3): DSGVTQTPKHLITATGQRVTLRCSPRSGDLSVYWYQQSLDQGLQFLIQYYNGEERAKGNILERFSAQQFPDLHSELNLSSLELGDSALYFCASSNSGRDTQYFGPGTRLTVL.

The rearrangement uses TRBV19 and TRBJ2-7, with D perhaps matching TRBD1 or TRBD2 (5 bases each). The V gene's germline CDR1 is LNHDA and CDR2 SQIVND (reference sequence). The CDR3 covers 19 residues. Deletions cut 8 bases from V and 0 bases from J, with 29 bases between. CDR3 in DNA: TGTGCCAGTCAAGAGTCCGGGACCCTGGGTACCCTCAACTCCTACGAGCAGTACTTC. Protein product: CASQESGTLGTLNSYEQYF.

V gene TRBV18 combines with J gene TRBJ1-1; maybe TRBD1 (6 bases). Between the trimmed V and J ends, which lost 4 bases and 0 bases, there was a span of 12 bases. CDR3 size: 15 residues. The germline V gene encodes CDR1 KGHSH and CDR2 LQKENI. DNA for the CDR3: TGTGCCAGCTCACAAGTTACAGGGTTGAACACTGAAGCTTTCTTT. Residues: CASSQVTGLNTEAFF.

The chain has TRBV7-6 and TRBJ1-2, with D hard to call. V gave up 4 bases and J gave up 2 bases, with 17 bases separating them. This CDR3 contains 16 residues. In germline, CDR1 is SGHVS, CDR2 FNYEAQ. The CDR3 nucleotides are TGTGCCAGCAGCTCCCGGGCCACTACGTCCAACTATGGCTACACCTTC. Its protein is CASSSRATTSNYGYTF.

The chain has TRBV7-2 and TRBJ1-5, with D tentatively TRBD1 (6 bases). Germline V gene data show CDR1 as SGHTA and CDR2 as FQGNSA. Trimming shortened V by 6 bases and J by 6 bases, and 12 bases separated the two germline ends. This CDR3 is built from 13 residues. CDR3 coding DNA: TGTGCCAGCAGGGACAGAGCGAGTCAGCCCCAGCATTTT. Translated: CASRDRASQPQHF.

Points on this clone: Other DNA sequences in the same sample also yield this CDR3. The rearrangement uses TRBV5-4 and TRBJ2-3, with 11 bases that match TRBD2. The germline V gene encodes CDR1 SGHNT and CDR2 YYREEE (reference sequence). Unmatched junction bases numbered 2, after V lost 2 bases and J lost 0 bases. This CDR3 region has 16 residues. CDR3 DNA sequence: TGTGCCAGCAGCTTTAGACTAGCGGGGAGCACAGATACGCAGTATTTT. Its translation is CASSFRLAGSTDTQYF.

The chain employs TRBV5-1 and TRBJ2-7; 11 positions match TRBD1. Germline values: CDR1 SGHRS, CDR2 YFSETQ. There are 14 residues in the CDR3. The V and J ends lost 5 bases and 6 bases, in that order; junction bases with no gene match: 7. The CDR3 loop is CASSPGTGGVEQYF. CDR3 in DNA: TGCGCCAGCAGTCCCGGGACAGGGGGTGTCGAGCAGTACTTC.

DNA of the CDR3: TGTGCCAGCAGTTCAGGGTTTGGGCCTAACTATGGCTACACCTTC. Amino acids: CASSSGFGPNYGYTF. The chain couples TRBV28 to TRBJ1-2; tentative D call: TRBD1 (5 bases). The ends were cut back, 4 bases at V and 0 bases at J, with 12 bases in the middle. The CDR3 totals 15 residues. The germline V gene has CDR1 MDHEN and CDR2 SYDVKM.

The CDR3 sequence: CAWGGLDGQPQHF. In nucleotides, the CDR3 is TGTGCCTGGGGGGGGCTGGACGGCCAGCCCCAGCATTTT. V and J are TRBV30 and TRBJ1-5, with D perhaps matching TRBD1 (6 bases). V gave up 5 bases and J gave up 7 bases, with 15 bases separating them. There are 13 residues in the CDR3. CDR1 and CDR2 from the germline V gene are GTSNPN and SVGIG (reference sequence).

The chain combines TRBV7-2 with TRBJ2-1; D possibly matches TRBD1 or TRBD2 (5 bases each). Trimming stripped 4 bases from V and 4 bases from J, with 14 bases between. The CDR3 runs 15 residues. Germline V gives CDR1 SGHTA, CDR2 FQGNSA. This chain's CDR3 is CASSSTMGPYNEQFF. CDR3 coding DNA: TGTGCCAGCAGCTCTACTATGGGACCTTACAATGAGCAGTTCTTC.

This chain links TRBV20-1 with TRBJ1-3; D uncertain. CDR3 length: 11 residues. The V end lost 7 bases, the J end lost 0 bases, and 4 bases lay between the germline ends. Germline loops: CDR1 DFQATT, CDR2 SNEGSKA (reference sequence). CDR3 nucleotide sequence: TGCAGTGGTGCCTCTGGAAACACCATATATTTT. This gives the protein CSGASGNTIYF.

This clone has a handful of counts. J is TRBJ2-2 and V is TRBV28; the D gene is possibly TRBD2 (6 bases). The length of the CDR3 is 16 residues. V was cut by 2 bases and J by 7 bases, with 17 bases left in between. Germline lookup yields CDR1 MDHEN and CDR2 SYDVKM. The chain's CDR3 is CASSLPGLPTSGELFF. CDR3 in DNA: TGTGCCAGCAGTTTACCGGGACTCCCTACCAGCGGGGAGCTGTTTTTT.

This chain's CDR3 is CATSRGDRAEQYF. The DNA for the CDR3 is TGTGCCACCAGCAGAGGGGACAGGGCGGAACAGTACTTC. The chain is built from TRBV15 and TRBJ2-7; 9 bases align to TRBD1. The CDR3 extends over 13 amino acids. Germline trimming cut 1 base from V and 10 bases from J; bases unmatched to any gene: 5. Germline V CDR1 and CDR2: LNHNV, YYDKDF (reference sequence).

The chain has TRBV4-1 and TRBJ2-6; D unresolved. Per the germline V gene, CDR1 is MGHRA and CDR2 is YSYEKL. Deletions cut 0 bases from V and 1 base from J, with 7 bases between. CDR3 size: 16 residues. The CDR3 nucleotides are TGCGCCAGCAGCCAAGATCTGAGATCTGGGGCCAACGTCCTGACTTTC. It yields the protein CASSQDLRSGANVLTF.

This chain links TRBV5-6 with TRBJ1-5; D call uncertain. CDR3 length: 14 amino acids. V lost 4 bases, J lost 7 bases, and 15 bases lay in between. Germline lookup yields CDR1 SGHDT and CDR2 YYEEEE. The CDR3 region has the DNA TGTGCCAGCAGCCTTGGTGGTCCTGGGCAGCCCCAGCATTTT. Amino acid sequence: CASSLGGPGQPQHF.

The chain has TRBV5-1 and TRBJ2-2; D is ambiguous. The CDR3 loop spans 13 amino acids. Germline CDR1 SGHRS, CDR2 YFSETQ. V lost 3 bases and J lost 6, with 9 bases in between. The CDR3 nucleotides are TGCGCCAGCAGCTGGGGTTTGTCCGGGGAGCTGTTTTTT. Protein sequence: CASSWGLSGELFF.

This clone was counted a single time. This rearrangement joins TRBV5-1 to TRBJ2-5; D may be TRBD1 or TRBD2 (5 bases each). V was cut by 1 base and J by 1 base, with 11 bases left in between. This CDR3 contains 15 residues. Germline CDR1 is SGHRS and CDR2 is YFSETQ. The CDR3 spells CASSLLGRLQETQYF. CDR3 nucleotides: TGCGCCAGCAGCTTGTTGGGACGGCTCCAAGAGACCCAGTACTTC. Full variable domain (outside the CDR3, taken from reference TRBV5-1 and TRBJ2-5): KAGVTQTPRYLIKTRGQQVTLSCSPISGHRSVSWYQQTPGQGLQFLFEYFSETQRNKGNFPGRFSGRQFSNSRSEMNVSTLELGDSALYLCASSLLGRLQETQYFGPGTRLLVL.

V gene TRBV29-1 combines with J gene TRBJ2-1, with 15 nucleotides matching TRBD2. CDR1 is SQVTM and CDR2 is ANQGSEA in the germline V gene. The CDR3 covers 14 residues. V trimming: 4 bases; J trimming: 8 bases; junction bases outside the gene matches: 3. CDR3 sequence (DNA): TGCAGCGTTGGTCGGACTAGCGGGAGGGATGAGCAGTTCTTC. It is translated as CSVGRTSGRDEQFF.

This clone was recorded only once. The V gene is TRBV7-9, the J gene TRBJ2-3, with D possibly being TRBD1 (7 bases). The CDR3 covers 14 residues. Germline values: CDR1 SEHNR, CDR2 FQNEAQ (reference sequence). V was cut by 4 bases and J by 4 bases, with 12 bases left in between. The CDR3 sequence is CASSYQGGSDTQYF. In DNA form, the CDR3 reads TGTGCCAGCAGCTACCAGGGGGGCTCAGATACGCAGTATTTT.

The chain recombines TRBV5-4 with TRBJ2-3, with TRBD2 as a possible D gene (5 bases). This CDR3 contains 15 residues. The germline gives CDR1 SGHNT, CDR2 YYREEE (reference sequence). V was clipped by 2 bases and J by 3 bases, with 13 bases between them. The CDR3 DNA follows: TGTGCCAGCAGCTTCGCGGGTCAAAGAACAGATACGCAGTATTTT. This gives the protein CASSFAGQRTDTQYF.

This chain connects TRBV25-1 to TRBJ2-5; TRBD1 aligns across 11 bases. This CDR3 is built from 16 residues. Germline V lookup: CDR1 MGHDK, CDR2 SYGVNS. J lost 5 bases, V lost 3 bases, and 8 bases had no gene match. For the CDR3, the DNA is TGTGCCAGCAGTGATCCGGACAGGGGGCGGCTGGAGACCCAGTACTTC. Translated: CASSDPDRGRLETQYF.

The chain recombines TRBV5-1 with TRBJ1-1; 8 nucleotides agree with TRBD1. After removal of 3 bases from V and 4 bases from J, the junction contained 8 bases not matched to a gene. The CDR3 runs to 15 residues. Germline CDR1 and CDR2: SGHRS and YFSETQ. CDR3 region: CASSSGQAGRTEAFF. Written as DNA, the CDR3 is TGCGCCAGCAGCTCGGGACAGGCGGGGCGCACTGAAGCTTTCTTT.

V and J are TRBV18 and TRBJ2-1; D is unresolved. This CDR3 has 13 amino acids. The germline V gene has CDR1 KGHSH and CDR2 LQKENI. V was trimmed by 3 bases and J by 5 bases, leaving 8 bases between them. CDR3 sequence: CASSPKTNNEQFF. The CDR3 region has the DNA TGTGCCAGCTCACCTAAAACAAACAATGAGCAGTTCTTC.